This TCR beta chain was recovered during a study of T cell therapy after organ transplantation. As for the study in general: Therapy products were autologous CMV-specific T cells, peptide-expanded for 2 to 3 weeks.

Time point noted: 4-8 weeks after completion of therapy. Whole-study results and caveats: Endogenous clonotypes not in therapy products appeared after therapy alongside transferred ones. Lower pretherapy CD8 clonality went with larger post-therapy fold change.

Turning to this clone: What it recognizes is unknown.

TCRdb keeps only in-frame clones here, not all; method: immunoSEQ multiplex PCR. The sample holds under 4,500 clones, 60% to 80% seen once. The source material was CD8+ T cells from blood, sampled after autologous CMV-specific T cell therapy. The receptor comes from a human patient who had received a solid organ transplant and had CMV disease. Some T cells may be transferred from the graft donor.

CDR3 coding DNA: TGTGCCAGCAGCCCCGGACGGGAATCCTACGAGCAGTACTTC. It is translated as CASSPGRESYEQYF. The chain employs TRBV9 and TRBJ2-7; possibly TRBD2 for D (5 bases). The V end lost 4 bases, the J end lost 1 base, and 12 bases lay between the germline ends. The CDR3 has 14 residues. Looked up from germline, CDR1 is SGDLS and CDR2 is YYNGEE.